The 21 T cell receptor beta chains below all came from one sample that was sequenced in a study of cytomegalovirus exposure and HLA in healthy donors. With 60 Vbeta and 13 Jbeta primers, the PCR was carried out. Produced via immunoSEQ multiplex PCR; TCRdb's table is partial and in-frame only. The table records 87,000 or so clones, about 75% of them present only once. The sample was PBMCs. The receptors come from a woman between 40 and 55 years old in good health and CMV-seronegative.

This clone was recorded once. The chain carries TRBV7-3 and TRBJ2-5; the D gene is possibly TRBD1 (6 bases). CDR1 is SGHTA, CDR2 FQGTGA, per germline. The CDR3 totals 14 residues. Deletions cut 2 bases from V and 4 bases from J, with 11 bases between. DNA of the CDR3: TGTGCCAGCAGCTTAGGGCAGGGGATAGAGACCCAGTACTTC. Its translation: CASSLGQGIETQYF.

V is TRBV6-1 and J is TRBJ1-5; the D gene is possibly TRBD1 (5 bases). Looked up from germline, CDR1 is MNHNS and CDR2 is SASEGT. The CDR3 is made up of 16 amino acids. Deletions cut 2 bases from V and 5 bases from J, with 16 bases between. The CDR3, as DNA: TGTGCCAGCAGTGAATCGGCACAGGCGGGAGATCAGCCCCAGCATTTT. It specifies CASSESAQAGDQPQHF.

This clone was recorded a few times. V and J are TRBV5-1 and TRBJ2-5, with 8 bases matching TRBD2. CDR3 length equals 15 residues. V lost 1 base and J lost 5; bases outside the gene matches: 7. Germline V gives CDR1 SGHRS, CDR2 YFSETQ. CDR3 amino acids: CASSLSAGGGETQYF. CDR3 sequence (DNA): TGCGCCAGCAGCTTGTCTGCGGGGGGCGGGGAGACCCAGTACTTC.

This clone was picked up one time. This sequence joins TRBV7-9 and TRBJ2-3; no firm D call. V shed 3 bases and J shed 4 bases, with 8 bases lying between them. Germline V gene data show CDR1 as SEHNR and CDR2 as FQNEAQ (reference sequence). This CDR3 spans 13 amino acids. As DNA, the CDR3 is TGTGCCAGCAGCTTTCCTCCCCCAGATACGCAGTATTTT. It yields the protein CASSFPPPDTQYF.

The gene calls are TRBV2 and TRBJ1-5; 7 bases map to TRBD1. Losses at the gene ends were 6 bases for V and 3 bases for J; bases not matched to a gene: 5. This CDR3 has 14 amino acids. Germline CDR1 is SNHLY and CDR2 is FYNNEI. CDR3 residues: CASSDGQANQPQHF. CDR3 DNA sequence: TGTGCCAGCAGCGACGGACAGGCCAATCAGCCCCAGCATTTT.

This clone was seen just once. This chain links TRBV6-5 with TRBJ1-1, with D maybe TRBD1 (5 bases). CDR1 and CDR2 from the germline V gene are MNHEY and SVGAGI. V was cut by 8 bases and J by 4 bases, with 17 bases left in between. The CDR3 covers 14 residues. Written as DNA, the CDR3 is TGTGCCAGCCTGATCGACCGGCAGGGCACTGAAGCTTTCTTT. It codes for CASLIDRQGTEAFF.

V gene TRBV6-5 combines with J gene TRBJ1-2; 9 positions agree with TRBD1. The CDR3 extends over 13 amino acids. Per the germline V gene, CDR1 is MNHEY and CDR2 is SVGAGI. V lost 2 bases to trimming and J lost 8 bases; unmatched junction nucleotides: 3. In DNA, the CDR3 is TGTGCCAGCAGTTACGGGACAGGGTTGGGCTACACCTTC. This gives the protein CASSYGTGLGYTF.

V usage is TRBV6-1 and J usage is TRBJ2-6; D is ambiguous. Germline-derived CDR1 and CDR2 are MNHNS and SASEGT. This CDR3 is built from 15 residues. The ends were cut back, 2 bases at V and 2 bases at J, with 7 bases in the middle. The CDR3: CASSEQVAGANVLTF. As DNA, the CDR3 is TGTGCCAGCAGTGAACAGGTGGCTGGGGCCAACGTCCTGACTTTC.

V is TRBV6-5 and J is TRBJ1-5; D might be TRBD1 (5 bases). From germline, CDR1 is MNHEY and CDR2 SVGAGI. This CDR3 contains 15 residues. The V gene lost 5 bases and the J gene lost 0 bases, with 11 bases spanning the gap. CDR3 residues: CASSPLTGSNQPQHF. CDR3 in DNA: TGTGCCAGCAGTCCTCTCACAGGTAGCAATCAGCCCCAGCATTTT.

V gene TRBV7-2 combines with J gene TRBJ1-3, with TRBD1 matching 9 bases. This CDR3 is 15 amino acids long. Germline V gene data show CDR1 as SGHTA and CDR2 as FQGNSA. Losses at the gene ends were 4 bases for V and 2 bases for J; bases not matched to a gene: 3. DNA for the CDR3: TGTGCCAGCAGCTCACGACAGGGGGCTGGAAACACCATATATTTT. It translates to CASSSRQGAGNTIYF.

This chain uses TRBV4-3 with TRBJ1-2; TRBD1 matches at 7 bases. The germline V gene encodes CDR1 LGHNA and CDR2 YSLEER. This CDR3 region has 16 residues. V shed 0 bases, J shed 8 bases, and the junction held 12 bases outside the gene matches. The CDR3 protein is CASSQDLTGAFDGYTF. The CDR3 DNA reads TGCGCCAGCAGCCAAGATTTAACAGGGGCTTTCGACGGCTACACCTTC.

The CDR3: CASSEGTGLTDTQYF. In nucleotides, the CDR3 is TGTGCCAGCAGTGAGGGGACAGGGCTCACAGATACGCAGTATTTT. The chain has TRBV25-1 and TRBJ2-3, with 9 bases fitting TRBD1. The CDR3 totals 15 residues. With 3 bases clipped from V and 2 bases from J, the junction kept 3 bases outside the gene matches. CDR1 MGHDK and CDR2 SYGVNS come from the germline V gene. Full variable domain (remainder filled in from reference TRBV25-1 and TRBJ2-3): EADIYQTPRYLVIGTGKKITLECSQTMGHDKMYWYQQDPGMELHLIHYSYGVNSTEKGDLSSESTVSRIRTEHFPLTLESARPSHTSQYLCASSEGTGLTDTQYFGPGTRLTVL.

The chain uses TRBV6-5 and TRBJ1-2; D is unresolved. Trimming shortened V by 4 bases and J by 3 bases, and 9 bases separated the two germline ends. Germline V CDR1 and CDR2: MNHEY, SVGAGI. The CDR3 extends over 13 amino acids. The CDR3 region has the DNA TGTGCCAGCAGTTTGCGCCGAGACTATGGCTACACCTTC. Encoded protein: CASSLRRDYGYTF.

The CDR3 sequence: CASSRTLHNEQFF. The CDR3 nucleotides are TGCGCCAGCAGTCGGACATTACACAATGAGCAGTTCTTC. This chain connects TRBV5-1 to TRBJ2-1; TRBD1 is a possible D gene (5 bases). Germline V gene lookup returns CDR1 SGHRS and CDR2 YFSETQ. This CDR3 has 13 amino acids. Deletions cut 5 bases from V and 5 bases from J, with 11 bases between.

This clone turned up a few times. The chain combines TRBV5-1 with TRBJ1-2; 7 bases match TRBD1. The germline V gene encodes CDR1 SGHRS and CDR2 YFSETQ. The junction had 4 bases not matched to a gene; V was cut back by 0 bases and J by 8 bases. CDR3 length equals 13 residues. The CDR3 DNA reads as TGCGCCAGCAGCTTGGGGACAGGTGAGGGCTACACCTTC. Protein product: CASSLGTGEGYTF.

This clone was seen only a few times. V usage is TRBV5-1 and J usage is TRBJ1-1; weak D call: TRBD1 (5 bases). V was shortened by 0 bases and J by 2 bases, with 5 bases between the two germline ends. In germline, CDR1 is SGHRS, CDR2 YFSETQ. The CDR3 is made up of 13 amino acids. The CDR3 DNA follows: TGCGCCAGCAGCTTGGGGGGCAACACTGAAGCTTTCTTT. It is translated as CASSLGGNTEAFF. Based on the CDR3 plus reference TRBV5-1 and TRBJ1-1, the full variable domain is KAGVTQTPRYLIKTRGQQVTLSCSPISGHRSVSWYQQTPGQGLQFLFEYFSETQRNKGNFPGRFSGRQFSNSRSEMNVSTLELGDSALYLCASSLGGNTEAFFGQGTRLTVV.

Remarks on this clone: Because it lacks the conserved phenylalanine or tryptophan at the end, this CDR3 is likely a read error. The chain carries TRBV29-1 and TRBJ1-1; D not certain. The V end was cut by 5 bases, the J end by 8 bases, with 12 bases between. Germline V gene data show CDR1 as SQVTM and CDR2 as ANQGSEA. The CDR3 contains 11 residues. DNA of the CDR3: TGCAGCGTTTTAGACCCCCTAGAAGCTTTCGTT. This codes for CSVLDPLEAFV.

This clone has only one observation. This chain joins TRBV13 and TRBJ2-7, with TRBD2 identical over 11 bases. CDR1 is PRHDT and CDR2 is FYEKMQ in the germline V gene (reference sequence). J lost 0 bases, V lost 6 bases, and 4 bases had no gene match. The CDR3 loop spans 15 amino acids. CDR3 sequence: CASSLTSGDSYEQYF. The CDR3 bases are TGTGCCAGCAGTCTGACTAGCGGGGACTCCTACGAGCAGTACTTC.

V gene TRBV7-2 combines with J gene TRBJ2-5; possibly TRBD2 for D (6 bases). This CDR3 contains 14 residues. Trimming pared 4 bases from V and 4 bases from J, leaving 13 bases between. Germline lookup yields CDR1 SGHTA and CDR2 FQGNSA. The CDR3 nucleotides read TGTGCCAGCAGCTGGCCGGGAGTAAGAGAGACCCAGTACTTC. This encodes CASSWPGVRETQYF.

The gene calls are TRBV28 and TRBJ2-7; 8 nucleotides align to TRBD2. Per the germline V gene, CDR1 is MDHEN and CDR2 is SYDVKM. There are 14 residues in the CDR3. V was pared by 8 bases and J by 6 bases, with 12 bases of the junction left unmatched. For the CDR3, the DNA is TGTGCCAGCCGACAGCGGGGGTCCTCTAGCGAGCAGTACTTC. Its protein product is CASRQRGSSSEQYF.

The V gene is TRBV14, the J gene TRBJ1-1; a weak D match, TRBD1 (6 bases). Germline assignment: CDR1 SGHDN and CDR2 FVKESK. Trimming removed 1 base from V and 0 bases from J, with 6 bases in between. CDR3 size: 14 residues. The CDR3 is CASSQGQVNTEAFF. Written as DNA, the CDR3 is TGTGCCAGCAGCCAAGGACAGGTGAACACTGAAGCTTTCTTT.